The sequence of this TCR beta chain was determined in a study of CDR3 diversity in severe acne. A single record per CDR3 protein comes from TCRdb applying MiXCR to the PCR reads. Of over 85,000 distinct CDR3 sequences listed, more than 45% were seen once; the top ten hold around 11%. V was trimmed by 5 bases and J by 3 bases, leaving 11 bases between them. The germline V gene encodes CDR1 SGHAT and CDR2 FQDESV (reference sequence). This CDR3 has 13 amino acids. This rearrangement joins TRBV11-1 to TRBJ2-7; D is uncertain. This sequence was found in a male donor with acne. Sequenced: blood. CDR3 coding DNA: TGTGCCAGCAGCCCCCCAGCGAACTACGAGCAGTACTTC. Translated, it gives CASSPPANYEQYF. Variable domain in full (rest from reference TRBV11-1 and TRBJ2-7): EAEVAQSPRYKITEKSQAVAFWCDPISGHATLYWYRQILGQGPELLVQFQDESVVDDSQLPKDRFSAERLKGVDSTLKIQPAELGDSAMYLCASSPPANYEQYFGPGTRLTVT.